This TCR beta chain was profiled in a study of beta chain features in type 1 diabetes. One heparinised blood draw, averaging approximately 120 mL, came from each donor. CD45RO/CCR7/CD25/CD127/CD95/CD27 staining was used to isolate CD4+ naive, central memory, regulatory and stem cell-like memory cells by sorting. Concerning this clone: Its antigen is unidentified.

Expressed TCRB transcripts were sequenced because the isolated RNA had all been reverse transcribed beforehand. Assay: immunoSEQ multiplex PCR; the TCRdb copy retains only in-frame clones and omits some. Of 95,000 to 110,000 clones in the sample, 25% to 35% were seen once. Overall study findings and caveats: A moderate, significant TCRB CDR3 shortening appeared in type 1 diabetes across four CD4+ subsets.

Germline V gene data show CDR1 as MNHEY and CDR2 as SVGAGI. The CDR3 runs 14 residues. V was cut by 8 bases and J by 0 bases, with 13 bases left in between. The receptor comes from a young woman with type 1 diabetes. The V gene is TRBV6-5, the J gene TRBJ1-1, with D possibly matching TRBD1 (6 bases). What was sequenced was central memory CD4+ T cells from blood. CDR3 sequence reads: CASRGQSMNTEAFF. CDR3 nucleotides: TGTGCCAGCCGTGGACAGTCGATGAACACTGAAGCTTTCTTT.